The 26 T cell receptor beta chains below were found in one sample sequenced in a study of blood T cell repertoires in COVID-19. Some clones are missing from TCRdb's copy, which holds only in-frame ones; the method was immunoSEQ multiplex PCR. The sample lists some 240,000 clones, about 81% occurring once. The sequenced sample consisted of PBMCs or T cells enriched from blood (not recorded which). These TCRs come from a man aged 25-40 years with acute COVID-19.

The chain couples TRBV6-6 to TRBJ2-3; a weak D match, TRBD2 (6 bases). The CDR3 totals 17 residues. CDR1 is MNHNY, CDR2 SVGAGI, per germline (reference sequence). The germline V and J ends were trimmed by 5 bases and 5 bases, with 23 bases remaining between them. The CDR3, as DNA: TGTGCCAGCAGTCCCAACGGGATGGGCGGGGCGGTAGATACGCAGTATTTT. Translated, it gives CASSPNGMGGAVDTQYF.

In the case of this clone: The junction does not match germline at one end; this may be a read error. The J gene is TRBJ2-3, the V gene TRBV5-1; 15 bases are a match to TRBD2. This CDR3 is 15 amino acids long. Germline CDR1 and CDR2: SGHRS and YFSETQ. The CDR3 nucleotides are TGTGCCAGCAGCCCGGGGACTAGCGGGAGGGATACGCAGTATTTT. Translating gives CASSPGTSGRDTQYF. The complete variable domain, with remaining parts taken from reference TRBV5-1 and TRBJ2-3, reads KAGVTQTPRYLIKTRGQQVTLSCSPISGHRSVSWYQQTPGQGLQFLFEYFSETQRNKGNFPGRFSGRQFSNSRSEMNVSTLELGDSALYLCASSPGTSGRDTQYFGPGTRLTVL.

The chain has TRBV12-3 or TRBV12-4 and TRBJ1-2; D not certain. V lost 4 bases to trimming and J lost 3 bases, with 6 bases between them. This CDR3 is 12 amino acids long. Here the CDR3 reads CASSSNYYGYTF. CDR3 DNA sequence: TGTGCCAGCAGTTCAAACTACTATGGCTACACCTTC.

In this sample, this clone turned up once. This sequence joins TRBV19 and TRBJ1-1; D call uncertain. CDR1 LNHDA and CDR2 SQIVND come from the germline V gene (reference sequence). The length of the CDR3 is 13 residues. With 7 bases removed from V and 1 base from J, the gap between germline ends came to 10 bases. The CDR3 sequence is CASTPTGNTEAFF. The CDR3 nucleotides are TGTGCCAGTACCCCGACGGGGAACACTGAAGCTTTCTTT.

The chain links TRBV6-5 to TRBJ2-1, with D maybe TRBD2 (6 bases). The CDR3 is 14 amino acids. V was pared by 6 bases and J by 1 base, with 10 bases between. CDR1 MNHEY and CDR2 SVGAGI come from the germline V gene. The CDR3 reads CASRNRESYNEQFF. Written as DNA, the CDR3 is TGTGCCAGCAGAAATCGGGAGTCCTACAATGAGCAGTTCTTC.

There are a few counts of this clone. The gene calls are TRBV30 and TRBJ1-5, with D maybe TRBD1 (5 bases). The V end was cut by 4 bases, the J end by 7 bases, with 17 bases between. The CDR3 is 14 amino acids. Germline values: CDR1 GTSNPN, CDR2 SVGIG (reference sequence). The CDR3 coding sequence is TGTGCCTGGACCCCCGGCCAGGCAGGGCAGCCCCAGCATTTT. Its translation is CAWTPGQAGQPQHF.

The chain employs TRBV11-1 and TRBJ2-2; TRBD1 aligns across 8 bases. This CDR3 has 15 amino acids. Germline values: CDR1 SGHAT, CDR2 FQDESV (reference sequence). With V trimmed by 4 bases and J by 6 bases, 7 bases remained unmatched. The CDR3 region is CASSSSGTGAGELFF. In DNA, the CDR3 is TGTGCCAGCAGCTCATCCGGGACAGGCGCCGGGGAGCTGTTTTTT.

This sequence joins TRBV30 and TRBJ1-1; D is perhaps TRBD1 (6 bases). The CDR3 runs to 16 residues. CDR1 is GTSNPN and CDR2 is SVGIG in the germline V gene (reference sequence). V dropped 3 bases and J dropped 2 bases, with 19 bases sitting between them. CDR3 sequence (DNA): TGTGCCTGGAGGTCAGGGGCAACTTCCCCCAACACTGAAGCTTTCTTT. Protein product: CAWRSGATSPNTEAFF. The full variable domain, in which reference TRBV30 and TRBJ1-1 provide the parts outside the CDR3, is SQTIHQWPATLVQPVGSPLSLECTVEGTSNPNLYWYRQAAGRGLQLLFYSVGIGQISSEVPQNLSASRPQDRQFILSSKKLLLSDSGFYLCAWRSGATSPNTEAFFGQGTRLTVV.

This CDR3 is CASSLEGGRRNEQFF. The DNA for the CDR3 is TGTGCCAGCAGCTTGGAGGGCGGGAGGCGCAATGAGCAGTTCTTC. The J gene is TRBJ2-1, the V gene TRBV5-4; the match to TRBD2 covers 8 bases. Germline CDR1 reads SGHNT; CDR2 reads YYREEE (reference sequence). With V trimmed by 0 bases and J by 6 bases, 5 bases remained unmatched. The CDR3 extends over 15 amino acids. The variable domain in full, completed from reference TRBV5-4 and TRBJ2-1, reads ETGVTQSPTHLIKTRGQQVTLRCSSQSGHNTVSWYQQALGQGPQFIFQYYREEENGRGNFPPRFSGLQFPNYSSELNVNALELDDSALYLCASSLEGGRRNEQFFGPGTRLTVL.

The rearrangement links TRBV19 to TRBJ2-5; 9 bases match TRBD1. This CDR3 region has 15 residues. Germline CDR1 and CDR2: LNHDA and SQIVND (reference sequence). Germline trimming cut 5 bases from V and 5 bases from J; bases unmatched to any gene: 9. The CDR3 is CASSAGTGWGETQYF. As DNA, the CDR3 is TGTGCCAGTAGTGCAGGGACAGGGTGGGGGGAGACCCAGTACTTC.

CDR3 residues: CASSPHVAGLAKNIQYF. The CDR3 DNA reads TGCGCCAGCAGCCCACACGTAGCGGGGCTAGCCAAAAACATTCAGTACTTC. J is TRBJ2-4 and V is TRBV5-1; TRBD2 matches 8 bases. The CDR3 is 17 amino acids. Germline lookup yields CDR1 SGHRS and CDR2 YFSETQ. With 4 bases clipped from V and 0 bases from J, the junction kept 9 bases outside the gene matches.

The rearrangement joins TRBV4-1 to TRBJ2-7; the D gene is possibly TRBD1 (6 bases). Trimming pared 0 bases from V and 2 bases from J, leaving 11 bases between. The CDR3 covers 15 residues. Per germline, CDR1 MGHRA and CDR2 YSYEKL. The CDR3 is CASSQEQGGTYEQYV. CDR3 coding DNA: TGCGCCAGCAGCCAAGAACAGGGCGGCACCTACGAGCAGTACGTC.

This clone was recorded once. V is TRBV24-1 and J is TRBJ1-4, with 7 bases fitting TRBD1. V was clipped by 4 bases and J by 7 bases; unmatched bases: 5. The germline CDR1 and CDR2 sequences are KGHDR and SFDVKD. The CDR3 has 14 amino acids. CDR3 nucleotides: TGTGCCACCAGTGACGCGACAGGGAGTGAAAAACTGTTTTTT. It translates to CATSDATGSEKLFF.

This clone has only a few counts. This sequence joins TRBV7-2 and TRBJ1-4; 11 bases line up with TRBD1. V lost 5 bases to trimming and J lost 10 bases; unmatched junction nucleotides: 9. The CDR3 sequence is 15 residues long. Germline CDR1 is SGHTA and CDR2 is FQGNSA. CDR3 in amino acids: CASSPSGTGGGKLFF. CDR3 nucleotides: TGTGCCAGCAGCCCCTCCGGGACAGGGGGGGGAAAACTGTTTTTT.

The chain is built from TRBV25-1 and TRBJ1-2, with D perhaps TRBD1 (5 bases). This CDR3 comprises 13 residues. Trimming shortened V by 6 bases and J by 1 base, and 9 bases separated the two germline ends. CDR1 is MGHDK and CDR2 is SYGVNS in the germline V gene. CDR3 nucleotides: TGTGCCAGCAGCCCGACAGTTAACTATGGCTACACCTTC. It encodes CASSPTVNYGYTF.

CDR3 residues: CASSVGHTGELFF. The CDR3 nucleotides read TGTGCCAGCAGCGTAGGGCACACCGGGGAGCTGTTTTTT. The rearrangement links TRBV9 to TRBJ2-2, with D unresolved. This CDR3 is 13 amino acids long. Germline assignment: CDR1 SGDLS and CDR2 YYNGEE. V lost 0 bases, J lost 3 bases, and 3 bases lay in between.

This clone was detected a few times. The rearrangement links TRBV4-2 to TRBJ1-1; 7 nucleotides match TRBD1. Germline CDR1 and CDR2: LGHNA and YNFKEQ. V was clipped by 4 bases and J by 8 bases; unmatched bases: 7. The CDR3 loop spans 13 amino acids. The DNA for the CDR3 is TGTGCCAGCAGCCGACCTACAGGGGTCGAAGCTTTCTTT. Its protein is CASSRPTGVEAFF.

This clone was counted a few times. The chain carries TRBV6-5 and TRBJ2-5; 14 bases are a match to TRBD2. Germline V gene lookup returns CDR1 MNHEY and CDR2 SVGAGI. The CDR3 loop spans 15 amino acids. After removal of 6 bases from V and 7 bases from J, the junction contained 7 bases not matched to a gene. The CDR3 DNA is TGTGCCAGCAGCCCCGGACTAGCGGGAGGCTTGACCCAGTACTTC. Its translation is CASSPGLAGGLTQYF.

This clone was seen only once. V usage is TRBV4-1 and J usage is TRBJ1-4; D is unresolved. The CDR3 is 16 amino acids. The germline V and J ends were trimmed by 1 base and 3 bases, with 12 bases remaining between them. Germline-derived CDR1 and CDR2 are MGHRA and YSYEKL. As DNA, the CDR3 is TGCGCCAGCAGCCAAGTTCGAAGCGGGGCTAATGAAAAACTGTTTTTT. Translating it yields CASSQVRSGANEKLFF.

The CDR3 DNA reads TGCGCCAGCAGCCAAGATCGCTCTGGGGCCAACGTCCTGACTTTC. It specifies CASSQDRSGANVLTF. This chain links TRBV4-1 with TRBJ2-6; D is unclear. Germline V gene lookup returns CDR1 MGHRA and CDR2 YSYEKL. This CDR3 is built from 15 residues. The germline V and J ends were trimmed by 0 bases and 0 bases, with 3 bases remaining between them.

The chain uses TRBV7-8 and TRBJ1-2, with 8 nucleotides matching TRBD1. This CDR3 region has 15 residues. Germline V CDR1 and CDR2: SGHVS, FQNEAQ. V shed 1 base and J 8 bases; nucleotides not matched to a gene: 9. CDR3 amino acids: CASSLGVAGGEGYTF. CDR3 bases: TGTGCCAGCAGCTTAGGTGTGGCAGGGGGCGAAGGCTACACCTTC.

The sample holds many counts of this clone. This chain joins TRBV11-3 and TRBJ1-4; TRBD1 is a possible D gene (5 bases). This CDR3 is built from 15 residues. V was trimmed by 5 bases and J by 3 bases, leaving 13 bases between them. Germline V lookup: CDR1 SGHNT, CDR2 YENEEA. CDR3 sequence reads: CASSPLGGANEKLFF. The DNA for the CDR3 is TGTGCCAGCAGCCCTCTTGGAGGGGCTAATGAAAAACTGTTTTTT. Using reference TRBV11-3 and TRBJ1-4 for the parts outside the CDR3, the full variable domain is EAGVVQSPRYKIIEKKQPVAFWCNPISGHNTLYWYLQNLGQGPELLIRYENEEAVDDSQLPKDRFSAERLKGVDSTLKIQPAELGDSAVYLCASSPLGGANEKLFFGSGTQLSVL.

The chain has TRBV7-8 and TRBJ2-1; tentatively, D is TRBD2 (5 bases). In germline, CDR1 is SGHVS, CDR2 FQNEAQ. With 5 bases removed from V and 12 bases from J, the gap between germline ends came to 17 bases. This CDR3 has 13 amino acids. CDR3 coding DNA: TGTGCCAGCAGCCCGGACTGGGATATGGGGCAGTTCTTC. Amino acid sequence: CASSPDWDMGQFF.

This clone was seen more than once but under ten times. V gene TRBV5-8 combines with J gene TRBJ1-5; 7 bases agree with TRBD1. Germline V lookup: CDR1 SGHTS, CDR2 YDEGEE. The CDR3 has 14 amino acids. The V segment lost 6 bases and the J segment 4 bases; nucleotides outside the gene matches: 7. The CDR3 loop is CASTKGQPNQPQHF. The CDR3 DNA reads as TGTGCCAGCACCAAGGGACAGCCTAATCAGCCCCAGCATTTT.

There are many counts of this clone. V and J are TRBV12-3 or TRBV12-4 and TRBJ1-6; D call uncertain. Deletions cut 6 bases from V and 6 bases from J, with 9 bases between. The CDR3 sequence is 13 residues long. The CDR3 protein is CASSPNRNSPLHF. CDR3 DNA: TGTGCCAGCAGCCCTAACCGTAATTCACCCCTCCACTTT.

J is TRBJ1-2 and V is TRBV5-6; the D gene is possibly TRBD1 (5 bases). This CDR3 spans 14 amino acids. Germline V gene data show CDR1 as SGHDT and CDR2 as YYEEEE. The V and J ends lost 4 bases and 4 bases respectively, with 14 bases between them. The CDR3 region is CASSTQSGLYGYTF. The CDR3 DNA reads TGTGCCAGCAGCACCCAATCGGGACTCTATGGCTACACCTTC.